Presented here are 30 T cell receptor beta chains from one specimen sequenced in a study of T cells expressing NK-cell markers. Reanalyzing the 5' RACE reads, TCRdb keeps one entry per CDR3 protein, without DNA. This sample's table reports about 430,000 distinct CDR3 sequences. The sequenced sample was blood T cells: a sorted CD56 or NKG2C T cell subset, CD4+ or CD8+ T cells, or bulk PBMC T cells (not recorded which). The receptors shown here come from a woman aged 45-65 years in good health.

This CDR3 is CASSLGGSVDTQYF. This rearrangement joins TRBV12-3 or TRBV12-4 to TRBJ2-3; TCRdb lists TRBD2, though no DNA is available to test this call. CDR3 length: 14 residues.

The genes are TRBV10-3 and TRBJ1-4. Germline V CDR1 and CDR2: ENHRY, SYGVKD. The CDR3 runs to 14 residues. CDR3 in amino acids: CAISDLEGADQLFF.

The V and J genes are TRBV3-1 and TRBJ1-2; TCRdb proposes TRBD1, but this gene call is untestable without DNA. CDR1 and CDR2 from the germline V gene are LGHDT and YNNKEL (reference sequence). This CDR3 spans 13 amino acids. The CDR3 spells CASSQEDQGGYTF. Full variable domain (missing parts from reference TRBV3-1 and TRBJ1-2): DTAVSQTPKYLVTQMGNDKSIKCEQNLGHDTMYWYKQDSKKFLKIMFSYNNKELIINETVPNRFSPKSPDKAHLNLHINSLELGDSAVYFCASSQEDQGGYTFGSGTRLTVV.

The rearrangement uses TRBV14 and TRBJ2-6. In germline, CDR1 is SGHDN, CDR2 FVKESK. This CDR3 spans 15 amino acids. The CDR3 protein is CASSLSNSGANVLTF.

The genes are TRBV5-5 and TRBJ1-1. The CDR3 totals 15 residues. Looked up from germline, CDR1 is SGHKS and CDR2 is YYEKEE (reference sequence). The CDR3 reads CASSLGDLPNTEAFF.

V is TRBV5-1 and J is TRBJ2-2; with no DNA, the TCRdb D assignment of TRBD1 cannot be verified. Germline values: CDR1 SGHRS, CDR2 YFSETQ. This CDR3 is built from 14 residues. This CDR3 reads CASSAGQWAGELFF. The entire variable domain, with the rest obtained from reference TRBV5-1 and TRBJ2-2, is as follows: KAGVTQTPRYLIKTRGQQVTLSCSPISGHRSVSWYQQTPGQGLQFLFEYFSETQRNKGNFPGRFSGRQFSNSRSEMNVSTLELGDSALYLCASSAGQWAGELFFGEGSRLTVL.

The genes are TRBV7-2 and TRBJ1-6; the TCRdb D gene call, TRBD1, has no DNA to confirm it. Germline CDR1 and CDR2: SGHTA and FQGNSA. The CDR3 consists of 14 residues. The CDR3 here is CASSWKQGGSPLHF.

The chain links TRBV5-1 to TRBJ2-1; TCRdb reports TRBD1, a call that lacks DNA to check it against. The CDR3 totals 15 residues. Germline lookup yields CDR1 SGHRS and CDR2 YFSETQ. The CDR3 here is CASSYIGTLDNEQFF.

The J gene is TRBJ1-2, the V gene TRBV11-2. The CDR3 consists of 11 residues. Germline loops: CDR1 SGHAT, CDR2 FQNNGV. The CDR3 loop reads CASSWGYGYTF. Full variable domain (rest looked up from reference TRBV11-2 and TRBJ1-2): EAGVAQSPRYKIIEKRQSVAFWCNPISGHATLYWYQQILGQGPKLLIQFQNNGVVDDSQLPKDRFSAERLKGVDSTLKIQPAKLEDSAVYLCASSWGYGYTFGSGTRLTVV.

The rearrangement links TRBV20-1 to TRBJ2-1; TCRdb calls TRBD2, which cannot be checked without DNA. This CDR3 is 16 amino acids long. Germline CDR1 and CDR2: DFQATT and SNEGSKA (reference sequence). This CDR3 is CSATGTSGRARDEQFF.

This rearrangement joins TRBV20-1 to TRBJ1-6; there is no DNA to check the TCRdb D call of TRBD1. Germline-derived CDR1 and CDR2 are DFQATT and SNEGSKA (reference sequence). The CDR3 is made up of 14 amino acids. CDR3 protein: CSARDRRGDSPLHF.

The chain uses TRBV29-1 and TRBJ2-2; without DNA, the TCRdb call of TRBD2 cannot be checked. The CDR3 has 17 amino acids. CDR1 and CDR2 from the germline V gene are SQVTM and ANQGSEA. This CDR3 is CSVSTHWTAANTGELFF.

CDR3 residues: CASIDRDRGLMNTEAFF. V usage is TRBV6-6 and J usage is TRBJ1-1; the TCRdb D gene call, TRBD1, has no DNA to confirm it. Per germline, CDR1 MNHNY and CDR2 SVGAGI (reference sequence). The CDR3 contains 17 residues.

The V call is TRBV7-2, the J call TRBJ2-3; TCRdb calls TRBD1, which cannot be checked without DNA. Germline CDR1 reads SGHTA; CDR2 reads FQGNSA. The CDR3 runs to 14 residues. The CDR3 is CASSLGPGEDTQYF.

This chain joins TRBV7-8 and TRBJ2-1; TCRdb reports TRBD1, a call that lacks DNA to check it against. From germline, CDR1 is SGHVS and CDR2 FQNEAQ. The CDR3 has 18 residues. The CDR3 protein is CASSNRGRAGGSYNEQFF.

The chain recombines TRBV10-3 with TRBJ2-1; the D call of TRBD2 rests on TCRdb alone, since no DNA is present to check it. The CDR3 has 15 residues. From germline, CDR1 is ENHRY and CDR2 SYGVKD. The CDR3 loop is CAIRGTSGGAGEQFF.

The chain has TRBV6-2 or TRBV6-3 and TRBJ2-4; the D call of TRBD2 rests on TCRdb alone, since no DNA is present to check it. The germline CDR1 and CDR2 sequences are MNHEY and SVGEGT. This CDR3 spans 17 amino acids. This chain's CDR3 is CASSRLGLADAKNIQYF.

The chain joins TRBV6-6 to TRBJ2-2. The V gene's germline CDR1 is MNHNY and CDR2 SVGAGI (reference sequence). This CDR3 comprises 16 residues. CDR3 protein: CASSYSSSSSGGELFF.

CDR3 region: CASRLLGGSEAFF. The rearrangement uses TRBV28 and TRBJ1-1. The germline V gene encodes CDR1 MDHEN and CDR2 SYDVKM. The CDR3 length is 13 residues.

The chain joins TRBV4-1 to TRBJ2-1. The V gene's germline CDR1 is MGHRA and CDR2 YSYEKL. The CDR3 consists of 15 residues. The chain's CDR3 is CASSQEPAIRNEQFF.

The CDR3 sequence: CASRSSDTKNIQYF. The V call is TRBV5-1, the J call TRBJ2-4. The CDR3 spans 14 residues. Germline CDR1 SGHRS, CDR2 YFSETQ.

The chain carries TRBV4-1 and TRBJ1-1. The CDR3 totals 14 residues. Germline V gene sequence: CDR1 MGHRA, CDR2 YSYEKL. CDR3 residues: CASSLQGGDAEAFF.

The CDR3 spells CASSQVIRTGELFF. This chain uses TRBV4-1 with TRBJ2-2. The CDR3 has 14 amino acids. Germline lookup yields CDR1 MGHRA and CDR2 YSYEKL.

The genes are TRBV20-1 and TRBJ1-4. This CDR3 contains 15 residues. The V gene's germline CDR1 is DFQATT and CDR2 SNEGSKA (reference sequence). This CDR3 is CSARGGMSLGVRLFF.

The V call is TRBV7-2, the J call TRBJ2-1; TCRdb's D gene call, TRBD2, goes unchecked for lack of DNA. The CDR3 has 15 residues. Germline loops: CDR1 SGHTA, CDR2 FQGNSA. This CDR3 is CASSLEVGVYNEQFF.

This rearrangement joins TRBV11-2 to TRBJ2-1; without DNA, the TCRdb call of TRBD2 cannot be checked. This CDR3 has 13 amino acids. The V gene's germline CDR1 is SGHAT and CDR2 FQNNGV. CDR3: CASSPSGLREQFF.

The rearrangement joins TRBV12-3 or TRBV12-4 to TRBJ2-1; as DNA is missing, the TRBD2 call by TCRdb cannot be tested. The CDR3 totals 16 residues. CDR3 sequence reads: CASSYRTSGAYNEQFF.

This chain connects TRBV2 to TRBJ2-7. The germline gives CDR1 SNHLY, CDR2 FYNNEI. CDR3 size: 12 residues. This chain's CDR3 is CASSGWTSEQYF.

The V call is TRBV12-3 or TRBV12-4, the J call TRBJ1-5; TCRdb's assignment of TRBD1 cannot be checked, as there is no DNA. This CDR3 has 14 amino acids. The CDR3 loop is CASRQTPSNQPQHF.

The chain combines TRBV27 with TRBJ1-1; TCRdb outputs TRBD1, but without DNA this stays unchecked. The V gene's germline CDR1 is MNHEY and CDR2 SMNVEV (reference sequence). The CDR3 is 15 residues long. The CDR3 here is CASSLFGQGNTEAFF.